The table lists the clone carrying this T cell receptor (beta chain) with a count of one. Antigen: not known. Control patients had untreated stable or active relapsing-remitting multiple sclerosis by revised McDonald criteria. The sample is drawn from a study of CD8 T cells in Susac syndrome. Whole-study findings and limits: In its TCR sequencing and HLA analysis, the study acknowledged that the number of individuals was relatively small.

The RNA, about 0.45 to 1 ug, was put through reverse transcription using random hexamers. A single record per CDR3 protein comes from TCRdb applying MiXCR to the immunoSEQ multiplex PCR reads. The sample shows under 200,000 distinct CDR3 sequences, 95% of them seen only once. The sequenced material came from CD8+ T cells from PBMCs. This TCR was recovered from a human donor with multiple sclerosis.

CDR3 region: CAWSVPAGANEEFF. CDR3 in DNA: TGTGCCTGGAGTGTACCAGCGGGAGCCAATGAAGAGTTCTTC. The rearrangement links TRBV30 to TRBJ2-1, with 8 nucleotides matching TRBD2. The ends lost 0 bases at V and 14 bases at J; junction bases unmatched: 12. This CDR3 spans 14 amino acids. Germline V lookup: CDR1 GTSNPN, CDR2 SVGIG (reference sequence).